The following is a TCR beta chain sequence with its context. This entry belongs to a study of T cell changes during pregnancy in multiple sclerosis. The CDR3 sequence is 14 residues long. Trimming stripped 2 bases from V and 8 bases from J, with 13 bases between. Germline V gives CDR1 LGHNA, CDR2 YSLEER. TCRdb's copy holds only in-frame clones and misses some; the assay was immunoSEQ multiplex PCR. The table lists over 75,000 clones, over 80% of them singletons. This specimen was peripheral blood, taken in the first trimester of pregnancy. The receptor comes from a female donor with multiple sclerosis, enrolled in a pregnancy study. V is TRBV4-3 and J is TRBJ2-1; D is perhaps TRBD1 (6 bases). The CDR3 loop is CASSQLTGLDEQFF. The CDR3 DNA is TGCGCCAGCAGCCAATTAACAGGGCTGGATGAGCAGTTCTTC.